A single sample is the source of the 28 T cell receptor beta chains below, sequenced in a study of blood T cell repertoires in COVID-19 (dated by TCRdb to 2020 to 2021). Library construction relied on the immunoSEQ multiplex PCR assay. TCRdb's version of the immuneACCESS table is confined to in-frame rearrangements and falls short of the full clone set. An unresolved V gene accounts for under half of the shortfall where checked; the remainder is of unknown origin. Within this sample are some 250,000 clones, with about 87% of them counted one time only. Of the sample, 7.1% is held by the ten largest clones. Sequencing was done on a sample of peripheral blood. These TCRs come from a woman in her 70s with active or convalescent COVID-19.

Worth noting for this clone: Germline is not matched at one junction end, which may reflect a read error. The rearrangement joins TRBV13 to TRBJ2-1, with 9 bases matching TRBD1. This CDR3 contains 15 residues. Germline V gene lookup returns CDR1 PRHDT and CDR2 FYEKMQ (reference sequence). The CDR3 sequence is CASGLGQGRLNEQFF. The CDR3 coding sequence is TGTGCCAGCGGCTTGGGACAGGGAAGATTGAATGAGCAGTTCTTC.

The chain carries TRBV7-8 and TRBJ1-1; D gene uncertain. This CDR3 is 14 amino acids long. Looked up from germline, CDR1 is SGHVS and CDR2 is FQNEAQ. V was clipped by 0 bases and J by 1 base, with 6 bases between them. Written as DNA, the CDR3 is TGTGCCAGCAGCTTAGCGTTCGGGAACACTGAAGCTTTCTTT. Translating gives CASSLAFGNTEAFF.

The V gene is TRBV9, the J gene TRBJ1-3; 7 bases align to TRBD1. Per germline, CDR1 SGDLS and CDR2 YYNGEE. The V gene end was trimmed by 0 bases and the J gene end by 6 bases; junction bases not matched to a gene: 6. The CDR3 contains 15 residues. CDR3: CASSVAPGQKNTIYF. In DNA, the CDR3 is TGTGCCAGCAGCGTAGCCCCGGGACAGAAAAACACCATATATTTT.

The gene calls are TRBV6-1 and TRBJ2-7, with D perhaps TRBD2 (6 bases). This CDR3 contains 14 residues. The germline V gene encodes CDR1 MNHNS and CDR2 SASEGT. Trimming shortened V by 3 bases and J by 5 bases, and 14 bases separated the two germline ends. The CDR3 is CASSDSSESHEQYF. The CDR3 nucleotides read TGTGCCAGCAGTGATTCTAGCGAGTCCCACGAGCAGTACTTC.

This clone was detected once. The chain carries TRBV7-2 and TRBJ2-7, with D unclear. Looked up from germline, CDR1 is SGHTA and CDR2 is FQGNSA. The CDR3 totals 12 residues. V lost 1 base, J lost 5 bases, and 6 bases lay in between. The CDR3 nucleotides read TGTGCCAGCAGCTTAGGAGCCCACGAGCAGTACTTC. Amino acids: CASSLGAHEQYF.

The chain is built from TRBV6-1 and TRBJ2-7; no reliable D call. Trimming removed 0 bases at V and 0 bases at J, with 9 bases between. The germline gives CDR1 MNHNS, CDR2 SASEGT. CDR3 length: 15 residues. In DNA form, the CDR3 reads TGTGCCAGCAGTGAAGCGCCGAGGAGCTCCTACGAGCAGTACTTC. This encodes CASSEAPRSSYEQYF.

The chain joins TRBV5-1 to TRBJ1-1; 9 nucleotides match TRBD1. This CDR3 region has 18 residues. Germline trimming cut 4 bases from V and 0 bases from J; bases unmatched to any gene: 13. Germline-derived CDR1 and CDR2 are SGHRS and YFSETQ. CDR3 residues: CASSPGQGPSSMNTEAFF. The CDR3 DNA follows: TGCGCCAGCAGCCCGGGACAGGGACCGAGCTCAATGAACACTGAAGCTTTCTTT.

The chain joins TRBV10-3 to TRBJ2-3, with 7 bases identical to TRBD2. The germline V gene has CDR1 ENHRY and CDR2 SYGVKD. After removal of 8 bases from V and 2 bases from J, the junction contained 7 bases not matched to a gene. The CDR3 has 14 amino acids. CDR3 coding DNA: TGTGCCATCGGCGGGGGAGCATTCACAGATACGCAGTATTTT. It specifies CAIGGGAFTDTQYF.

In this sample, this clone turned up once. The chain has TRBV5-4 and TRBJ1-2; no definite D call. V lost 5 bases, J lost 4 bases, and 12 bases lay in between. This CDR3 has 13 amino acids. Germline values: CDR1 SGHNT, CDR2 YYREEE (reference sequence). The CDR3 loop reads CASRQKASYGYTF. The CDR3, as DNA: TGTGCCAGCAGACAGAAAGCTTCCTATGGCTACACCTTC.

The chain combines TRBV4-3 with TRBJ2-7, with 11 bases matching TRBD1. The CDR3 totals 17 residues. V was clipped by 0 bases and J by 1 base; unmatched bases: 5. The germline gives CDR1 LGHNA, CDR2 YSLEER. The CDR3, as DNA: TGCGCCAGCAGCCAAGACCCCGGGACAGGGGGGTCCTACGAGCAGTACTTC. Protein: CASSQDPGTGGSYEQYF.

V usage is TRBV10-3 and J usage is TRBJ2-3; 12 positions agree with TRBD2. This CDR3 region has 16 residues. Germline CDR1 and CDR2: ENHRY and SYGVKD. V gave up 0 bases and J gave up 7 bases; unmatched junction bases: 5. As DNA, the CDR3 is TGTGCCATCAGTGAGTCGCTAGCGGGGGGGCGTAATACGCAGTATTTT. It translates to CAISESLAGGRNTQYF.

The chain combines TRBV5-4 with TRBJ1-1; tentatively, D is TRBD1 (5 bases). This CDR3 contains 13 residues. Germline V gene sequence: CDR1 SGHNT, CDR2 YYREEE (reference sequence). Trimming shortened V by 5 bases and J by 7 bases, and 15 bases separated the two germline ends. The CDR3 DNA follows: TGTGCCAGCAGGGCCCTGGAGGGGAGTGAAGCTTTCTTT. Amino acids: CASRALEGSEAFF.

This clone was observed a few times. The chain is built from TRBV19 and TRBJ2-7; TRBD2 matches at 7 bases. The CDR3 is 14 residues long. Germline V gene sequence: CDR1 LNHDA, CDR2 SQIVND (reference sequence). The V segment lost 7 bases and the J segment 0 bases; nucleotides outside the gene matches: 6. This CDR3 reads CASKRDWSSYEQYF. CDR3 DNA sequence: TGTGCCAGTAAGCGGGACTGGAGCTCCTACGAGCAGTACTTC.

The V gene is TRBV6-6, the J gene TRBJ1-2, with TRBD1 matching over 11 bases. V was pared by 5 bases and J by 5 bases, with 4 bases of the junction left unmatched. CDR3 length equals 14 residues. Germline-derived CDR1 and CDR2 are MNHNY and SVGAGI (reference sequence). CDR3 sequence: CASSRTGGFYGYTF. DNA of the CDR3: TGTGCCAGCAGTCGGACAGGGGGCTTTTATGGCTACACCTTC.

CDR3 coding DNA: TGTGCCAGCAGTTGGCTCTCTGGGGCCAACGTCCTGACTTTC. This codes for CASSWLSGANVLTF. The V gene is TRBV6-6, the J gene TRBJ2-6; D is undetermined. Germline V gene data show CDR1 as MNHNY and CDR2 as SVGAGI (reference sequence). With 4 bases removed from V and 0 bases from J, the gap between germline ends came to 4 bases. This CDR3 is 14 amino acids long.

The chain joins TRBV19 to TRBJ2-6; 10 bases are a match to TRBD1. The CDR3 runs to 17 residues. The germline CDR1 and CDR2 sequences are LNHDA and SQIVND (reference sequence). After removal of 5 bases from V and 0 bases from J, the junction contained 4 bases not matched to a gene. CDR3 sequence (DNA): TGTGCCAGTAGTTTCGGGACAGGGGCCTCTGGGGCCAACGTCCTGACTTTC. Its translation is CASSFGTGASGANVLTF.

J is TRBJ2-7 and V is TRBV5-1; TRBD1 is a possible D gene (6 bases). This CDR3 contains 16 residues. Trimming took 0 bases from V and 6 from J, leaving 19 bases between them. CDR1 SGHRS and CDR2 YFSETQ come from the germline V gene. The CDR3 DNA follows: TGCGCCAGCAGCTTGGTCACAGGGAGAAGGAAGGGCGAGCAGTACTTC. It codes for CASSLVTGRRKGEQYF. Looking up the rest from reference TRBV5-1 and TRBJ2-7 gives the full variable domain: KAGVTQTPRYLIKTRGQQVTLSCSPISGHRSVSWYQQTPGQGLQFLFEYFSETQRNKGNFPGRFSGRQFSNSRSEMNVSTLELGDSALYLCASSLVTGRRKGEQYFGPGTRLTVT.

The sample holds one count of this clone. V and J are TRBV15 and TRBJ1-6; 10 bases fit TRBD1. J gave up 8 bases and V 0 bases, and 1 base lay outside the gene matches. CDR3 size: 15 residues. CDR1 is LNHNV and CDR2 is YYDKDF in the germline V gene (reference sequence). The CDR3 is CATSRDGQGDSPLHF. DNA of the CDR3: TGTGCCACCAGCAGAGATGGACAGGGGGATTCACCCCTCCACTTT.

The chain uses TRBV6-5 and TRBJ1-6; D may be TRBD1 (5 bases). CDR1 is MNHEY and CDR2 is SVGAGI in the germline V gene. There are 16 residues in the CDR3. V shed 2 bases and J shed 6 bases, with 14 bases lying between them. The CDR3 nucleotides are TGTGCCAGCAGTTACGAGGCCCCTGGGGCTAATTCACCCCTCCACTTT. Translated: CASSYEAPGANSPLHF.

The chain has TRBV25-1 and TRBJ1-6; 7 bases line up with TRBD1. The germline CDR1 and CDR2 sequences are MGHDK and SYGVNS. The V gene end was trimmed by 4 bases and the J gene end by 9 bases; junction bases not matched to a gene: 3. The CDR3 contains 13 residues. CDR3 bases: TGTGCCAGCAGTGCGCGGGACAGTTCACCCCTCCACTTT. This translates into CASSARDSSPLHF.

This clone was seen more than once but under ten times. The rearrangement uses TRBV5-6 and TRBJ2-5; 9 bases line up with TRBD1. The CDR3 is made up of 15 amino acids. The junction had 9 bases not matched to a gene; V was cut back by 4 bases and J by 5 bases. The germline gives CDR1 SGHDT, CDR2 YYEEEE. The CDR3 DNA is TGTGCCAGCAGCACCCGGGACAGGGAGGCCGAGACCCAGTACTTC. Protein sequence: CASSTRDREAETQYF.

V and J are TRBV18 and TRBJ2-7; possibly TRBD2 for D (5 bases). CDR1 is KGHSH and CDR2 is LQKENI in the germline V gene. The CDR3 has 15 residues. With 6 bases removed from V and 4 bases from J, the gap between germline ends came to 19 bases. CDR3 amino acids: CASSPGGQVGYEQYF. For the CDR3, the DNA is TGTGCCAGCTCCCCGGGCGGGCAGGTAGGTTACGAGCAGTACTTC.

The rearrangement uses TRBV4-3 and TRBJ2-6; D possibly corresponds to TRBD1 (6 bases). The ends were cut back, 6 bases at V and 2 bases at J, with 8 bases in the middle. Germline loops: CDR1 LGHNA, CDR2 YSLEER. The CDR3 loop spans 14 amino acids. CDR3: CASRRGTGANVLTF. CDR3 nucleotides: TGCGCCAGCAGGAGGGGGACTGGGGCCAACGTCCTGACTTTC.

The rearrangement joins TRBV2 to TRBJ2-1, with D tentatively TRBD2 (5 bases). CDR1 is SNHLY and CDR2 is FYNNEI in the germline V gene. The CDR3 is made up of 16 amino acids. The V end was cut by 2 bases, the J end by 0 bases, with 11 bases between. This CDR3 is CASSENPGNSYNEQFF. The CDR3 DNA sequence: TGTGCCAGCAGTGAAAACCCGGGAAACTCCTACAATGAGCAGTTCTTC.

The V gene is TRBV6-5, the J gene TRBJ2-3, with 12 positions matching TRBD2. The CDR3 sequence is 15 residues long. With 5 bases clipped from V and 4 bases from J, the junction kept 4 bases outside the gene matches. Germline CDR1 is MNHEY and CDR2 is SVGAGI. The CDR3 loop is CASSRLAGDSDTQYF. The CDR3 nucleotides read TGTGCCAGCAGTCGACTAGCGGGGGATTCAGATACGCAGTATTTT.

The chain couples TRBV19 to TRBJ2-2, with D hard to call. V was cut by 4 bases and J by 2 bases, with 8 bases left in between. The CDR3 is made up of 14 amino acids. Germline V gene lookup returns CDR1 LNHDA and CDR2 SQIVND (reference sequence). The CDR3 region has the DNA TGTGCCAGTAGTAAAACAGTAAACACCGGGGAGCTGTTTTTT. It is translated as CASSKTVNTGELFF.

The chain couples TRBV6-2 or TRBV6-3 to TRBJ1-1; D possibly corresponds to TRBD1 (5 bases). From germline, CDR1 is MNHEY and CDR2 SVGEGT. CDR3 length: 18 amino acids. The V end lost 2 bases, the J end lost 3 bases, and 22 bases lay between the germline ends. CDR3 loop: CASSYEAGWYVRYTEAFF. In DNA form, the CDR3 reads TGTGCCAGCAGTTACGAGGCAGGGTGGTACGTACGGTACACTGAAGCTTTCTTT.

The chain couples TRBV11-2 to TRBJ2-1; TRBD2 matches 7 bases. The V gene end was trimmed by 5 bases and the J gene end by 5 bases; junction bases not matched to a gene: 15. The CDR3 spans 17 residues. CDR1 SGHAT and CDR2 FQNNGV come from the germline V gene. The chain's CDR3 is CASSLPRRGLKNNEQFF. The CDR3 DNA follows: TGTGCCAGCAGCCTTCCTAGGCGGGGGTTGAAGAACAATGAGCAGTTCTTC.